These 8 T cell receptor beta chains were sequenced from one sample in a study of beta chain features in type 1 diabetes. Their antigens are not known. Expressed TCRB transcripts got sequenced, as all isolated RNA was reverse transcribed. TCRdb's copy holds only in-frame clones and misses some; the assay was immunoSEQ multiplex PCR. The sample contains a few hundred thousand clones, 8.5% to 10% of which appear only once. Study-wide findings and caveats: Shortening that was moderate but significant affected the TCRB CDR3s of Type 1 diabetes patients in all four CD4+ subsets.

Sequenced: central memory CD4+ T cells from blood. These receptors were obtained from a man aged 25 to 40 with type 1 diabetes.

This chain connects TRBV7-9 to TRBJ1-2, with TRBD1 matching over 7 bases. The CDR3 covers 15 residues. Per germline, CDR1 SEHNR and CDR2 FQNEAQ (reference sequence). V lost 5 bases to trimming and J lost 0 bases; unmatched junction nucleotides: 6. The DNA for the CDR3 is TGTGCCAGCAGCCTGAACAGGGGAGCTAACTATGGCTACACCTTC. It specifies CASSLNRGANYGYTF.

The sample holds a few counts of this clone. The chain has TRBV4-1 and TRBJ2-7; TRBD1 might be the D (5 bases). Deletions cut 5 bases from V and 3 bases from J, with 14 bases between. The CDR3 has 14 amino acids. Germline V gene lookup returns CDR1 MGHRA and CDR2 YSYEKL. The CDR3 sequence is CASSIRDSDYEQYF. The CDR3, as DNA: TGCGCCAGCAGCATCAGGGATTCGGACTACGAGCAGTACTTC.

The genes are TRBV6-6 and TRBJ1-5; perhaps TRBD1 as D (5 bases). Per the germline V gene, CDR1 is MNHNY and CDR2 is SVGAGI (reference sequence). The CDR3 spans 14 residues. V lost 7 bases to trimming and J lost 9 bases, with 19 bases between them. The CDR3 sequence is CASNPRQGLWPQHF. The CDR3 DNA is TGTGCCAGCAATCCTCGGCAGGGCCTGTGGCCCCAGCATTTT.

With regard to this clone: Other DNA sequences of this sample code for an identical CDR3. This sequence joins TRBV28 and TRBJ1-5; D is unclear. This CDR3 is 11 amino acids long. Germline lookup yields CDR1 MDHEN and CDR2 SYDVKM. V was pared by 2 bases and J by 4 bases, with 0 bases between. In DNA form, the CDR3 reads TGTGCCAGCAGTTTAAATCAGCCCCAGCATTTT. This encodes CASSLNQPQHF. Complete variable domain (other parts from reference TRBV28 and TRBJ1-5): DVKVTQSSRYLVKRTGEKVFLECVQDMDHENMFWYRQDPGLGLRLIYFSYDVKMKEKGDIPEGYSVSREKKERFSLILESASTNQTSMYLCASSLNQPQHFGDGTRLSIL.

The rearrangement links TRBV18 to TRBJ2-6, with D hard to call. The V end was cut by 3 bases, the J end by 0 bases, with 6 bases between. CDR1 is KGHSH, CDR2 LQKENI, per germline. The length of the CDR3 is 15 residues. For the CDR3, the DNA is TGTGCCAGCTCACCTACAAGCTCTGGGGCCAACGTCCTGACTTTC. It specifies CASSPTSSGANVLTF.

This clone occurred many times. The chain has TRBV2 and TRBJ2-1, with no clear D. The CDR3 is made up of 15 amino acids. V was cut by 4 bases and J by 5 bases, with 15 bases left in between. Germline V lookup: CDR1 SNHLY, CDR2 FYNNEI. The CDR3 loop reads CASSARSGLNNEQFF. The CDR3 DNA reads as TGTGCCAGCAGTGCACGGTCTGGGTTGAACAATGAGCAGTTCTTC. Looking up the rest from reference TRBV2 and TRBJ2-1 gives the full variable domain: EPEVTQTPSHQVTQMGQEVILRCVPISNHLYFYWYRQILGQKVEFLVSFYNNEISEKSEIFDDQFSVERPDGSNFTLKIRSTKLEDSAMYFCASSARSGLNNEQFFGPGTRLTVL.

The V gene is TRBV4-3, the J gene TRBJ2-3; D possibly corresponds to TRBD2 (5 bases). This CDR3 is built from 14 residues. V was cut by 0 bases and J by 6 bases, with 10 bases left in between. The germline V gene has CDR1 LGHNA and CDR2 YSLEER. The CDR3 here is CASSQDLGDDTQYF. CDR3 bases: TGCGCCAGCAGCCAAGATCTGGGAGATGATACGCAGTATTTT.

V usage is TRBV7-8 and J usage is TRBJ1-1, with TRBD1 matching over 8 bases. Trimming removed 5 bases from V and 4 bases from J; junction bases left unmatched: 6. The CDR3 runs to 14 residues. Germline V gene sequence: CDR1 SGHVS, CDR2 FQNEAQ. CDR3 amino acids: CASSPWQGATEAFF. CDR3 DNA sequence: TGTGCCAGCAGCCCCTGGCAGGGGGCCACTGAAGCTTTCTTT.